This T cell receptor beta chain came from a study of T-cell memory formation after mild COVID-19. Study overall: TCR clusters were mostly donor specific. Study-level points and caveats: Of the contracting clones, CD4+ ones lay mainly in CM and EM, and CD8+ ones in EMRA. Some clones that responded were present in memory (sampled pre-infection), which suggests cross-reactive memory joined.

After 5'RACE with constant-segment primers, TCR alpha and TCR beta cDNA libraries carrying sample barcodes and UMIs were obtained. TCRdb reprocessed the 5' RACE reads via MiXCR and lists one record per CDR3 protein. The table lists about 190,000 distinct CDR3 sequences, roughly 30% of them singletons. Remarks on this clonotype: As yet, its antigen is unknown.

Germline CDR1 SGHNT, CDR2 YYREEE (reference sequence). This CDR3 region has 12 residues. Trimming took 2 bases from V and 9 from J, leaving 9 bases between them. The V and J genes are TRBV5-4 and TRBJ2-1, with D tentatively TRBD2 (5 bases). The sample comprised PBMCs or a T cell subset sorted from them (not recorded which). The source is an adult woman who had mild COVID-19 (a few samples of this study predate the infection). Cell type and time point are not known. CDR3: CASSFGESEQFF. The CDR3 DNA follows: TGTGCCAGCAGCTTTGGGGAGAGTGAGCAGTTCTTC.